The 6 T cell receptor beta chains presented below share a single source sample, sequenced in a study of T cell responses to AZD1222 COVID-19 vaccine. Method: immunoSEQ multiplex PCR; TCRdb's copy keeps in-frame clones and lacks some. The repertoire holds 150,000 to 200,000 clones, with over 80% as singletons. Material: peripheral blood, obtained on day 0 of AZD1222 vaccination. Receptors were obtained from an adult in good health.

The chain couples TRBV6-5 to TRBJ1-5; maybe TRBD1 (6 bases). The V gene lost 5 bases and the J gene lost 4 bases, with 12 bases spanning the gap. The CDR3 length is 14 residues. The germline V gene has CDR1 MNHEY and CDR2 SVGAGI. Here the CDR3 DNA reads TGTGCCAGCAGTCCTGGGGGCTTTAATCAGCCCCAGCATTTT. Its translation is CASSPGGFNQPQHF.

This chain connects TRBV7-9 to TRBJ1-1, with D possibly being TRBD1 (6 bases). Trimming took 5 bases from V and 4 from J, leaving 11 bases between them. Germline lookup yields CDR1 SEHNR and CDR2 FQNEAQ (reference sequence). The length of the CDR3 is 13 residues. The CDR3 coding sequence is TGTGCCAGCAGCCAAAGACAGGCCACTGAAGCTTTCTTT. Its protein product is CASSQRQATEAFF.

CDR3: CASRSTGGKGQPQHF. DNA of the CDR3: TGTGCCAGCAGGTCCACAGGGGGCAAGGGTCAGCCCCAGCATTTT. The J gene is TRBJ1-5, the V gene TRBV2, with 9 bases that match TRBD1. V shed 6 bases, J shed 6 bases, and the junction held 9 bases outside the gene matches. The CDR3 loop spans 15 amino acids. The germline V gene has CDR1 SNHLY and CDR2 FYNNEI.

The rearrangement uses TRBV5-1 and TRBJ1-5, with a weak D call TRBD1 (6 bases). The germline CDR1 and CDR2 sequences are SGHRS and YFSETQ. The CDR3 covers 14 residues. V was shortened by 2 bases and J by 6 bases, with 12 bases between the two germline ends. The CDR3 DNA reads as TGCGCCAGCAGCTTAGGGGGTCAGGGTCAGCCCCAGCATTTT. This encodes CASSLGGQGQPQHF.

The chain combines TRBV9 with TRBJ1-4, with a weak D call TRBD1 (6 bases). The CDR3 covers 14 residues. CDR1 is SGDLS and CDR2 is YYNGEE in the germline V gene. V was clipped by 3 bases and J by 7 bases, with 13 bases between them. CDR3 coding DNA: TGTGCCAGCAGCGGTCAGGGGCTTGGTGAAAAACTGTTTTTT. Its protein product is CASSGQGLGEKLFF.

The genes are TRBV27 and TRBJ1-2, with TRBD1 identical over 7 bases. Germline CDR1 MNHEY, CDR2 SMNVEV (reference sequence). CDR3 length: 13 residues. Germline trimming cut 3 bases from V and 4 bases from J; bases unmatched to any gene: 2. The DNA for the CDR3 is TGTGCCAGCAGTTTGGGACAGACCTATGGCTACACCTTC. It codes for CASSLGQTYGYTF.